The rows below give T cell receptor beta chains drawn from one sample of a study of T cell changes during pregnancy in multiple sclerosis. Profiled with immunoSEQ multiplex PCR; TCRdb holds only in-frame clones, not every one. The profile covers 50,000 or so clones, with approximately 94% appearing a single time and around 0.4% taken by the ten largest. This material consisted of CD4+ T cells from peripheral blood mononuclear cells, taken before pregnancy. These receptors originate from a female donor with multiple sclerosis, enrolled in a pregnancy study. Each CDR3 is given with its conserved first and last residue. Each record gives: clone size, V gene, D gene, J gene, CDR3 protein, CDR3 DNA. The D gene is left open where the match is weak. The size of a clone is reported for some rows only, either as once, few or many, or as a class for expanded clones.

.,TRBV5-1,TRBD2,TRBJ2-1,CASSWPSLAGVENEQFF,TGCGCCAGCAGCTGGCCATCCCTAGCGGGAGTCGAAAATGAGCAGTTCTTC
.,TRBV27,.,TRBJ1-2,CASRPGQTSDYGYTF,TGTGCCAGCAGACCAGGACAGACCTCCGACTATGGCTACACCTTC
.,TRBV7-2,TRBD2,TRBJ2-7,CASSELAAPSYEQYF,TGTGCCAGCAGCGAGCTAGCGGCACCCTCCTACGAGCAGTACTTC
.,TRBV15,.,TRBJ1-1,CATSRVQGVIYTEAFF,TGTGCCACCAGCAGAGTTCAAGGGGTAATATACACTGAAGCTTTCTTT
.,TRBV29-1,.,TRBJ1-1,CSVGGAGTEAFF,TGCAGCGTTGGTGGGGCTGGCACTGAAGCTTTCTTT
.,TRBV6-6,TRBD2,TRBJ2-7,CASSYTGGPNYEQYF,TGTGCCAGCAGTTACACGGGGGGTCCCAACTACGAGCAGTACTTC
.,TRBV5-4,TRBD1,TRBJ1-1,CASSLLDRASEAFF,TGTGCCAGCAGCTTATTGGACAGGGCCAGTGAAGCTTTCTTT
.,TRBV30,TRBD2,TRBJ2-7,CAWTSGSYEQYF,TGTGCCTGGACTAGCGGGAGCTACGAGCAGTACTTC
.,TRBV6-5,TRBD2,TRBJ2-5,CASTRTSTETQYF,TGTGCCAGCACCAGGACTAGTACGGAGACCCAGTACTTC
.,TRBV9,.,TRBJ1-5,CASSVETGNGPQHF,TGTGCCAGCAGCGTAGAAACGGGGAACGGGCCCCAGCATTTT
.,TRBV30,.,TRBJ2-3,CAWTFTDTQYF,TGTGCCTGGACTTTCACAGATACGCAGTATTTT
.,TRBV30,TRBD1,TRBJ2-6,CAWATGTGGSSGANVLTF,TGTGCCTGGGCGACCGGGACAGGGGGATCCTCTGGGGCCAACGTCCTGACTTTC
.,TRBV6-1,.,TRBJ2-7,CASGQTRDYEQYF,TGTGCCAGCGGGCAGACCCGTGACTACGAGCAGTACTTC
.,TRBV5-4,TRBD1,TRBJ1-2,CASSTEQGRGGYTF,TGTGCCAGCAGCACCGAACAGGGGCGGGGTGGCTACACCTTC
.,TRBV9,TRBD2,TRBJ2-7,CASSVETGGLAEQYF,TGTGCCAGCAGCGTAGAAACGGGAGGACTCGCCGAGCAGTACTTC
.,TRBV5-1,.,TRBJ1-1,CASSRGWGVTEAFF,TGCGCCAGCAGTCGGGGGTGGGGAGTAACTGAAGCTTTCTTT
few,TRBV6-6,TRBD1,TRBJ2-5,CASSDGTGGLETQYF,TGTGCCAGCAGTGACGGGACAGGGGGCCTAGAGACCCAGTACTTC
.,TRBV5-4,TRBD2,TRBJ2-6,CASSLGGGDSGANVLTF,TGTGCCAGCAGCTTGGGGGGGGGAGATTCTGGGGCCAACGTCCTGACTTTC
.,TRBV7-2,TRBD1,TRBJ1-5,CASTQQGAGQPQHF,TGTGCCAGCACACAACAGGGGGCAGGTCAGCCCCAGCATTTT
.,TRBV2,TRBD2,TRBJ2-5,CASSGFRIWREGQETQYF,TGTGCCAGCAGTGGCTTTAGGATATGGCGGGAGGGCCAAGAGACCCAGTACTTC
.,TRBV19,TRBD1,TRBJ1-5,CASIDRATLTNQPQHF,TGTGCCAGTATCGACAGGGCGACCCTGACAAATCAGCCCCAGCATTTT
.,TRBV2,.,TRBJ2-1,CASNEPLDNEQFF,TGTGCCAGCAACGAACCACTAGACAATGAGCAGTTCTTC
.,TRBV7-9,TRBD2,TRBJ2-5,CASSPPGTSGRGLETQYF,TGTGCCAGCAGCCCACCCGGGACTAGCGGGAGGGGCTTGGAGACCCAGTACTTC
.,TRBV30,TRBD2,TRBJ2-1,CAWRTSGYNEQFF,TGTGCCTGGAGAACTAGCGGTTACAATGAGCAGTTCTTC
once,TRBV19,.,TRBJ1-2,CASSIPTESYGYTF,TGTGCCAGTAGTATCCCGACAGAATCCTATGGCTACACCTTC
few,TRBV4-3,.,TRBJ2-4,CASSQEGRETDIQYF,TGCGCCAGCAGCCAAGAAGGCCGGGAGACGGACATTCAGTACTTC
.,TRBV28,TRBD1,TRBJ1-5,CASSDRGTQHF,TGTGCCAGCAGTGACAGGGGAACCCAGCATTTT
.,TRBV9,.,TRBJ2-7,CASSRRGRYEQYF,TGTGCCAGCAGCAGGAGAGGGCGATACGAGCAGTACTTC
.,TRBV7-2,.,TRBJ2-1,CASSSSGTSYNEQFF,TGTGCCAGCAGCTCCTCAGGAACCTCCTACAATGAGCAGTTCTTC
.,TRBV5-8,TRBD1,TRBJ2-1,CASSLDTGTGYNEQFF,TGTGCCAGCAGCTTAGACACCGGGACAGGATACAATGAGCAGTTCTTC
.,TRBV10-2,.,TRBJ2-3,CASRLDTATDTQYF,TGCGCCAGCAGGTTGGACACCGCCACAGATACGCAGTATTTT
.,TRBV9,TRBD1,TRBJ1-1,CASSPGQGWGTEAFF,TGTGCCAGCAGCCCCGGACAGGGTTGGGGCACTGAAGCTTTCTTT
.,TRBV5-1,TRBD2,TRBJ2-7,CASSMSGRAGFEQYF,TGCGCCAGCAGCATGAGCGGGAGGGCCGGGTTCGAGCAGTACTTC
once,TRBV25-1,TRBD2,TRBJ2-3,CASSEGYGRELDTQYF,TGTGCCAGCAGTGAGGGATATGGGCGGGAGCTTGATACGCAGTATTTT
.,TRBV7-3,.,TRBJ2-1,CASSKQPRSYNEQFF,TGTGCCAGCAGTAAACAGCCGCGCTCCTACAATGAGCAGTTCTTC
.,TRBV25-1,TRBD1,TRBJ1-2,CASSEYGTGFYGYTF,TGTGCCAGCAGTGAATACGGGACAGGGTTCTATGGCTACACCTTC
.,TRBV6-5,TRBD1,TRBJ2-7,CASSYRDRGYEQYF,TGTGCCAGCAGCTACCGGGACAGGGGATACGAGCAGTACTTC
.,TRBV6-1,.,TRBJ1-5,CASSPAARNQPQHF,TGTGCCAGCAGCCCTGCGGCACGCAATCAGCCCCAGCATTTT
.,TRBV6-5,TRBD2,TRBJ2-3,CASKQLAGAHSQYF,TGTGCCAGCAAACAGCTAGCGGGAGCCCATTCGCAGTATTTT
.,TRBV5-1,.,TRBJ2-5,CVAGAAPGETQYF,TGCGTCGCCGGAGCTGCCCCGGGGGAGACCCAGTACTTC
.,TRBV5-1,.,TRBJ2-4,CASREGDPNSGNIQYF,TGCGCCAGCAGAGAAGGAGACCCCAATAGTGGAAACATTCAGTACTTC
.,TRBV2,.,TRBJ1-4,CASTRGGEKLFF,TGTGCCAGCACCAGAGGGGGAGAAAAACTGTTTTTT
.,TRBV12-5,TRBD2,TRBJ2-1,CASGLSGGDEQFF,TGTGCTAGTGGTTTGTCGGGAGGGGATGAGCAGTTCTTC
.,TRBV6-5,.,TRBJ1-1,CASSRGTSEAFF,TGTGCCAGCAGCCGAGGGACATCCGAAGCTTTCTTT
.,TRBV9,.,TRBJ2-1,CASSLPSLHEQFF,TGTGCCAGCAGCCTCCCTAGCCTCCATGAGCAGTTCTTC
.,TRBV19,.,TRBJ2-7,CASSTGGTGGNEQYF,TGTGCCAGTAGTACCGGCGGGACTGGGGGAAACGAGCAGTACTTC
.,TRBV7-2,TRBD2,TRBJ2-5,CASSAGLAGGPGETQYF,TGTGCCAGCAGCGCGGGACTAGCGGGAGGGCCCGGGGAGACCCAGTACTTC
.,TRBV10-3,TRBD1,TRBJ2-7,CAISRDRSYEQYF,TGTGCCATCAGTAGGGACAGGTCCTACGAGCAGTACTTC
.,TRBV19,TRBD1,TRBJ1-5,CASSITGQGFQPQHF,TGTGCCAGTAGTATCACGGGACAGGGGTTTCAGCCCCAGCATTTT
.,TRBV19,.,TRBJ1-1,CASSISGFRNTEAFF,TGTGCCAGTAGTATATCGGGGTTCCGGAACACTGAAGCTTTCTTT
.,TRBV27,TRBD1,TRBJ1-2,CASSSIGTGGGGYTF,TGTGCCAGCAGTTCAATAGGGACAGGGGGCGGTGGCTACACCTTC
few,TRBV14,TRBD1,TRBJ1-5,CASSPRTGGNQPQHF,TGTGCCAGCAGCCCTCGGACAGGGGGAAATCAGCCCCAGCATTTT
.,TRBV7-8,TRBD2,TRBJ2-1,CASSPWTSGGLYNEQFF,TGTGCCAGCAGCCCCTGGACTAGCGGGGGCCTCTACAATGAGCAGTTCTTC
.,TRBV10-3,TRBD2,TRBJ2-1,CAISPSGSNNEQFF,TGTGCCATCAGCCCTAGCGGGAGCAACAATGAGCAGTTCTTC
.,TRBV19,TRBD1,TRBJ2-2,CASTTGDDTGELFF,TGTGCCAGTACTACAGGGGATGACACCGGGGAGCTGTTTTTT